This TCR beta chain is from a study of cytomegalovirus exposure and HLA in healthy donors. General study points: A later analysis reportedly found that, within productive TCRs, an Asian-associated ancestry cluster had fewer N-insertions than the mean observed across the approximately 600 donors. Diagnosis of cytomegalovirus status made by the classifier reportedly showed high specificity and sensitivity. Later on, an analysis showed TCR association rates differing by HLA locus, with DRB1 the most and HLA-C the fewest. Earlier analysis yielded a pattern in which most TCR beta V segments were productive about 90% or about 30% of the time.

Notes on this clone: The target antigen is unknown.

It was with 60 Vbeta and 13 Jbeta primers that the PCR ran. Clones were read by immunoSEQ multiplex PCR, and TCRdb kept only the in-frame ones, dropping some. The table includes approximately 80,000 clones, over 60% detected once. Sequences were obtained from PBMCs. The origin of this receptor is a man aged 60 to 69 in good health and CMV-seronegative.

CDR3 amino acids: CASSGRDRQSPIIEQYF. The CDR3, as DNA: TGTGCCAGCAGCGGCCGGGACAGGCAATCTCCTATAATCGAGCAGTACTTC. This chain connects TRBV9 to TRBJ2-7; 8 positions agree with TRBD1. V lost 3 bases and J lost 6; bases outside the gene matches: 17. This CDR3 contains 17 residues. CDR1 is SGDLS and CDR2 is YYNGEE in the germline V gene.